Shown below are 18 T cell receptor beta chains from a single sample sequenced in a study of T-cell memory formation after mild COVID-19. TCRdb called the 5' RACE reads again in MiXCR, with one record for every CDR3 protein. The top ten hold approximately 21% of the sample, which has about 430,000 distinct CDR3 sequences, about a sixth seen once. Sequenced input: PBMCs or a T cell subset sorted from them (not recorded which). Receptor source: a man in his late teens or twenties who had mild COVID-19 (a few samples of this study predate the infection). Cell type and time point are not known.

This chain uses TRBV9 with TRBJ2-2; no clear D gene. V lost 4 bases to trimming and J lost 0 bases, with 10 bases between them. From germline, CDR1 is SGDLS and CDR2 YYNGEE. The CDR3 runs 15 residues. CDR3: CASSPWTSNTGELFF. Written as DNA, the CDR3 is TGTGCCAGCAGCCCCTGGACCTCGAACACCGGGGAGCTGTTTTTT.

This clonotype was recorded many times. This chain links TRBV6-5 with TRBJ2-3, with D possibly matching TRBD1 (6 bases). Trimming pared 8 bases from V and 3 bases from J, leaving 9 bases between. The CDR3 has 12 amino acids. Germline V gives CDR1 MNHEY, CDR2 SVGAGI. CDR3 DNA sequence: TGTGCCAGCGGGGGCTCTACAGATACGCAGTATTTT. This gives the protein CASGGSTDTQYF.

This clonotype was detected only a few times. V gene TRBV6-2 or TRBV6-3 combines with J gene TRBJ2-7; TRBD1 or TRBD2 may be the D gene (5 bases each). Germline values: CDR1 MNHEY, CDR2 SVGEGT. This CDR3 has 17 residues. With 4 bases removed from V and 1 base from J, the gap between germline ends came to 20 bases. The CDR3 DNA sequence: TGTGCCAGCAGTTTCGGAAGCCGGGACGACCCATCCTACGAGCAGTACGTC. Translated, it gives CASSFGSRDDPSYEQYV.

This clonotype was picked up a small number of times. The V call is TRBV15, the J call TRBJ1-2; 9 bases align to TRBD1. This CDR3 has 15 residues. The germline CDR1 and CDR2 sequences are LNHNV and YYDKDF (reference sequence). The junction had 5 bases not matched to a gene; V was cut back by 1 base and J by 5 bases. CDR3 nucleotide sequence: TGTGCCACCAGCAGAGGCGCTGACAGGGGGTATGGCTACACCTTC. This encodes CATSRGADRGYGYTF.

This clonotype has just a few counts. J is TRBJ1-1 and V is TRBV20-1, with TRBD1 as a possible D gene (6 bases). CDR1 is DFQATT, CDR2 SNEGSKA, per germline (reference sequence). The CDR3 length is 14 residues. V was shortened by 6 bases and J by 4 bases, with 18 bases between the two germline ends. The CDR3 region has the DNA TGCAGTGCCCCGACCCCAACAGGGTTCACTGAAGCTTTCTTT. Translating it yields CSAPTPTGFTEAFF.

As DNA, the CDR3 is TGCAGTGCTAGAGATCGGCACAATAGCAATCAGCCCCAGCATTTT. This encodes CSARDRHNSNQPQHF. The chain recombines TRBV20-1 with TRBJ1-5, with D unresolved. V shed 0 bases and J shed 0 bases, with 9 bases lying between them. The CDR3 sequence is 15 residues long. CDR1 and CDR2 from the germline V gene are DFQATT and SNEGSKA (reference sequence).

This clonotype showed up many times. V usage is TRBV5-1 and J usage is TRBJ2-3, with TRBD2 matching over 9 bases. From germline, CDR1 is SGHRS and CDR2 YFSETQ. CDR3 length: 15 amino acids. V shed 1 base, J shed 3 bases, and the junction held 3 bases outside the gene matches. DNA for the CDR3: TGCGCCAGCAGCTTGCCTAGCGGGGCTACAGATACGCAGTATTTT. Its translation: CASSLPSGATDTQYF.

Only a few counts were recorded for this clonotype. This rearrangement joins TRBV27 to TRBJ1-5, with D hard to call. The CDR3 extends over 15 amino acids. Trimming removed 2 bases at V and 7 bases at J, with 15 bases between. The germline CDR1 and CDR2 sequences are MNHEY and SMNVEV (reference sequence). The CDR3 nucleotides read TGTGCCAGCAGTTTAGCGGGGATCTTTGACCAGCCCCAGCATTTT. Translation gives CASSLAGIFDQPQHF.

This clonotype has a handful of counts. This sequence joins TRBV4-3 and TRBJ2-2, with 8 nucleotides matching TRBD1. The CDR3 has 18 amino acids. V trimming: 0 bases; J trimming: 0 bases; junction bases outside the gene matches: 6. CDR1 and CDR2 from the germline V gene are LGHNA and YSLEER. The CDR3 sequence is CASSQERDRNANTGELFF. The CDR3 DNA reads TGCGCCAGCAGCCAAGAACGGGACAGGAACGCGAACACCGGGGAGCTGTTTTTT.

The chain recombines TRBV19 with TRBJ1-4, with TRBD1 matching over 7 bases. The J segment lost 7 bases and the V segment lost 6 bases, leaving 11 bases of the junction unmatched. Germline assignment: CDR1 LNHDA and CDR2 SQIVND (reference sequence). The CDR3 runs 15 residues. The CDR3 sequence is CASRGTASEGEKLFF. Written as DNA, the CDR3 is TGTGCCAGTAGGGGGACAGCTTCAGAAGGTGAAAAACTGTTTTTT.

This clonotype has only a few counts. V usage is TRBV7-2 and J usage is TRBJ2-2; possible D gene TRBD1, 6 bases. CDR3 length equals 18 residues. Trimming stripped 5 bases from V and 5 bases from J, with 24 bases between. Germline V gene lookup returns CDR1 SGHTA and CDR2 FQGNSA. This CDR3 is CASSHPLTGSVLTGELFF. DNA of the CDR3: TGTGCCAGCAGCCATCCATTAACAGGGTCGGTACTTACCGGGGAGCTGTTTTTT.

The sample holds a few counts of this clonotype. This rearrangement joins TRBV6-2 or TRBV6-3 to TRBJ2-3; TRBD2 matches at 12 bases. The germline CDR1 and CDR2 sequences are MNHEY and SVGEGT. The CDR3 loop spans 16 amino acids. J lost 1 base, V lost 2 bases, and 1 base had no gene match. The CDR3 DNA reads TGTGCCAGCAGTTACGGGACTAGCGGGCGCACAGATACGCAGTATTTT. Protein: CASSYGTSGRTDTQYF.

The gene calls are TRBV20-1 and TRBJ2-3; weak D call: TRBD1 (6 bases). The CDR3 is 15 residues long. In germline, CDR1 is DFQATT, CDR2 SNEGSKA (reference sequence). Trimming cost V 3 bases and J 1 base, with 14 bases left between them. The CDR3 region has the DNA TGCAGTGCTAGTCCAGGGGTCAGGGGCACAGATACGCAGTATTTT. Translation: CSASPGVRGTDTQYF.

This clonotype was seen a handful of times. The J gene is TRBJ2-3, the V gene TRBV24-1; D call uncertain. The V gene lost 4 bases and the J gene lost 0 bases, with 4 bases spanning the gap. In germline, CDR1 is KGHDR, CDR2 SFDVKD. The CDR3 is 13 residues long. For the CDR3, the DNA is TGTGCCACCAGTGACCCAAGCACAGATACGCAGTATTTT. Encoded protein: CATSDPSTDTQYF.

The V call is TRBV24-1, the J call TRBJ1-1; no clear D gene. Per germline, CDR1 KGHDR and CDR2 SFDVKD. The V end was cut by 3 bases, the J end by 6 bases, with 10 bases between. This CDR3 spans 13 amino acids. The CDR3 spells CATSDADGAEAFF. CDR3 nucleotide sequence: TGTGCCACCAGTGATGCCGACGGAGCTGAAGCTTTCTTT.

The genes are TRBV5-1 and TRBJ2-1; D may be TRBD1 or TRBD2 (5 bases each). Germline CDR1 SGHRS, CDR2 YFSETQ. The CDR3 is 17 residues long. Deletions cut 4 bases from V and 0 bases from J, with 17 bases between. The CDR3 bases are TGCGCCAGCAGCGAGGGGACGGCCCCTAGCTCCTACAATGAGCAGTTCTTC. This gives the protein CASSEGTAPSSYNEQFF.

The genes are TRBV7-2 and TRBJ1-1, with 7 nucleotides matching TRBD1. Germline V gives CDR1 SGHTA, CDR2 FQGNSA. With 5 bases clipped from V and 7 bases from J, the junction kept 13 bases outside the gene matches. This CDR3 spans 15 amino acids. The CDR3 bases are TGTGCCAGCAGCCCCACGATGGACAGGACCCGTGAAGCTTTCTTT. It is translated as CASSPTMDRTREAFF.

V and J are TRBV27 and TRBJ2-5; D is undetermined. This CDR3 has 16 residues. V lost 2 bases to trimming and J lost 3 bases, with 16 bases between them. Germline V gene sequence: CDR1 MNHEY, CDR2 SMNVEV (reference sequence). The CDR3 loop is CASSLKFGDPKETQYF. In DNA, the CDR3 is TGTGCCAGCAGTTTAAAATTTGGGGATCCCAAAGAGACCCAGTACTTC.